A selection of T cell receptor beta chains follows, all from one sample in a study of T cell responses to AZD1222 COVID-19 vaccine. TCRdb keeps only in-frame clones here, not all; method: immunoSEQ multiplex PCR. The table lists about 140,000 clones, around 92% of them singletons. The specimen was peripheral blood, collected 28 days after the second AZD1222 dose. The source is an adult who received the AZD1222 COVID-19 vaccine. CDR3s leave out the opening cysteine and the closing phenylalanine or tryptophan. D genes are given only for firm matches. Only some rows state a clone size, as once, few, many or a class for expanded clones.

v_gene	abundance	d_gene	j_gene	CDR3aa
TRBV11-1	-	-	TRBJ2-6	ASSLGSGANVLT
TRBV18	-	-	TRBJ1-3	ASSPGNTIY
TRBV19	-	-	TRBJ1-5	ASSIQGSNQPQH
TRBV13	-	-	TRBJ1-1	ASHLRGGTEAF
TRBV3-1/TRBV3-2	-	TRBD2	TRBJ2-2	ASSPTRTSGNGELF
TRBV18	few	TRBD2	TRBJ2-7	ASSPRASGVYEQY
TRBV7-8	-	-	TRBJ1-2	ASSLEARTYGYT
TRBV7-7	once	-	TRBJ1-4	ASSPAPSVGSNEKLF
TRBV16	-	-	TRBJ2-1	ASSQSSGAYHYNEQF
TRBV11-2	-	-	TRBJ2-7	ASSFQAVSYEQY
TRBV4-1	-	-	TRBJ2-1	ASSPRGSGSYNEQF
TRBV27	-	-	TRBJ1-4	ASRMRQGLGNEKLF
TRBV6-5	-	TRBD1	TRBJ2-5	ASSYGGQGRETQY
TRBV7-9	few	-	TRBJ1-2	ASSSQGVSGYT
TRBV7-9	-	-	TRBJ2-2	ASSLKGPDTGELF
TRBV5-4	-	-	TRBJ1-2	ASSLVGREGYT
TRBV19	-	TRBD1	TRBJ2-7	ASSLDRGRNEQY
TRBV29-1	-	-	TRBJ1-1	SAGGAF
TRBV5-6	-	TRBD1	TRBJ2-7	ASSFGDRSSSYEQY
TRBV10-3	-	TRBD2	TRBJ2-3	AIGPSGGTDTQY
TRBV7-2	-	-	TRBJ1-6	ASSLAGLSSYNSPLH
TRBV3-1/TRBV3-2	-	TRBD2	TRBJ2-7	ASSQDTLAGVGQY
TRBV5-1	-	-	TRBJ2-2	ASSLRQDTGELF
TRBV6-5	-	-	TRBJ1-5	ASSPRQVTNQPQH
TRBV5-1	-	TRBD2	TRBJ2-2	ASGSGRAGGELF
TRBV13	-	TRBD1	TRBJ1-3	ASARDRRISGNTIY
TRBV15	-	TRBD2	TRBJ2-1	ATSRRTSGSHEQF
TRBV29-1	-	-	TRBJ2-7	SVGEGQKKY
TRBV30	-	-	TRBJ2-5	AWSGAQGETQY
TRBV4-2	-	-	TRBJ1-1	ASSPLGLNTEAF
TRBV5-1	-	TRBD1	TRBJ2-1	ASSLGTGRNEQF
TRBV5-1	-	-	TRBJ1-1	ASSLAGPGDTEAF
TRBV4-1	-	-	TRBJ1-4	ASSQDRARGGTNEKLF
TRBV18	-	-	TRBJ1-1	ASSPNGRGAEAF
TRBV19	-	-	TRBJ1-1	ASRAWRGNTEAF
TRBV27	-	-	TRBJ1-2	ASSSRGGRGYT
TRBV27	-	TRBD2	TRBJ2-7	ASRGTSGRFRYEQY
TRBV7-9	-	-	TRBJ1-2	ASSQERGPGNYGYT
TRBV7-9	-	-	TRBJ2-7	ASSLDPSPYEQY
TRBV7-2	-	-	TRBJ1-3	ASSLAGSSFSGNTIY
TRBV3-1/TRBV3-2	-	-	TRBJ1-2	ASSQFRAILGGGYT
TRBV11-2	-	-	TRBJ2-1	ASSLDSYNEQF
TRBV6-6	few	-	TRBJ2-2	ASSYSETGELF
TRBV27	-	-	TRBJ1-6	ASKWAANSPLH
TRBV2	-	TRBD1	TRBJ1-1	ASRGTGLTEAF
TRBV27	-	TRBD2	TRBJ2-1	ASSTLTSGRWEQF
TRBV10-3	-	-	TRBJ1-2	AIWDSNRVGGGYT
TRBV18	-	TRBD2	TRBJ2-7	ASSPGTSGNEQY
TRBV15	-	-	TRBJ2-7	ATSRDPGRSYEQY
TRBV20-1	once	-	TRBJ2-1	SAYGDEQF